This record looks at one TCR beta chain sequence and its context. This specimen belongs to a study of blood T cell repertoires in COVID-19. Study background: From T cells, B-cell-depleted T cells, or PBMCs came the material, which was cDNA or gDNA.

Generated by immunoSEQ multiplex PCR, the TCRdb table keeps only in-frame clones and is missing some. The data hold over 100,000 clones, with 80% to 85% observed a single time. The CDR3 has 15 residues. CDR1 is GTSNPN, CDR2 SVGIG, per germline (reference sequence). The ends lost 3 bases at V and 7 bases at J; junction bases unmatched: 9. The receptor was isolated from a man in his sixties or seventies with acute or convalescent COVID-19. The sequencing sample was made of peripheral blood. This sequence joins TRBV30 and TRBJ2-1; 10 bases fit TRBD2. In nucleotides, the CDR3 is TGTGCCTGGAGGGCCCCTAGCGGGAGTGGAAATGAGCAGTTCTTC. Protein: CAWRAPSGSGNEQFF.